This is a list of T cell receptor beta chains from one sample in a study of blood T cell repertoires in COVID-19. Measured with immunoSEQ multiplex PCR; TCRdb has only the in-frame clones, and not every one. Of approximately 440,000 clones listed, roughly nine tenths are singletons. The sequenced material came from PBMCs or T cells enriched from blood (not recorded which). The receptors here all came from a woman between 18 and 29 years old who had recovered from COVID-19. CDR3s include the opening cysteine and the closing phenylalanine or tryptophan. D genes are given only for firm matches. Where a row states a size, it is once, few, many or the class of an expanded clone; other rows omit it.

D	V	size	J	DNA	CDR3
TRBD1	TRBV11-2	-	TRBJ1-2	TGTGCCAGCAGCTTAGGGACAGGGCATGGCTACACCTTC	CASSLGTGHGYTF
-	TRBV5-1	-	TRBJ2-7	TGCGCCAGCAGCCTGGACACCCAAGCCTACGAGCAGTACTTC	CASSLDTQAYEQYF
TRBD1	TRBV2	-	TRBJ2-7	TGTGCCAGCAGGCAACAGGGGGCTTTCTCCTACGAGCAGTACTTC	CASRQQGAFSYEQYF
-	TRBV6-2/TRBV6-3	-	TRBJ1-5	TGTGCCAGCAGTTACTGGGGAGGCAATCAGCCCCAGCATTTT	CASSYWGGNQPQHF
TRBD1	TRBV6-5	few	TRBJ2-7	TGTGCCAGCAGTACAACAGGGGTCCTCTACGAGCAGTACTTC	CASSTTGVLYEQYF
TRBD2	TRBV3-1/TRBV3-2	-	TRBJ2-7	TGTGCCAGCAGCCAAGAAGGTATTAGCGGGAACGAGCAGTACTTC	CASSQEGISGNEQYF
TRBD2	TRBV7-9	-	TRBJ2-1	TGTGCCAGCAGCTTCCCAGGGACTAGCGGGGGGGCCTACAATGAGCAGTTCTTC	CASSFPGTSGGAYNEQFF
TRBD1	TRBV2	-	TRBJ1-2	TGTGCCAGCGGCCAGGACAGGGGTGGCTATGGCTACACCTTC	CASGQDRGGYGYTF
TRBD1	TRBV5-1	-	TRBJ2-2	TGCGCCAGCAGCTACCTTCCTGGGGTGACAGGGGCCGGGGAGCTGTTTTTT	CASSYLPGVTGAGELFF
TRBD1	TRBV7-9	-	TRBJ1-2	TGTGCCAGCAGCCTGGCAGGGGGCAAAGGCTACACCTTC	CASSLAGGKGYTF
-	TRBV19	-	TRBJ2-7	TGTGCCAGTAGTCGCCGACCTGGGGGCCCCGAGCAGTACTTC	CASSRRPGGPEQYF
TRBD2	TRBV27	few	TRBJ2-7	TGTGCCAGCAGGTCTCGGGGCGGGAGGTTTTACGAGCAGTACTTC	CASRSRGGRFYEQYF
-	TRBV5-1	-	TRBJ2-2	TGCGCCAGCAGCTCAATCGGGTTCAACAGGTACACCGGGGAGCTGTTTTTT	CASSSIGFNRYTGELFF
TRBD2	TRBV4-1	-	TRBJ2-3	TGCGCCAGCAGTCGGATTAGCGGGTTCTCCCTCACAGATACGCAGTATTTT	CASSRISGFSLTDTQYF
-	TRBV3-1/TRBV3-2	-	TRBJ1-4	TGTGCCAGCAGCCGCAGGGGTTCCGATGAAAAACTGTTTTTT	CASSRRGSDEKLFF
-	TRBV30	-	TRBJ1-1	TGTGCCTGGAGTAGGTTCGGAAGCCAGGCGAACACTGAAGCTTTCTTT	CAWSRFGSQANTEAFF
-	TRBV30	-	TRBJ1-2	TGTGCCTGGAGTAAGGGGAATAACTATGGCTACACCTTC	CAWSKGNNYGYTF
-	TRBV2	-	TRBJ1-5	TGTGCCAGCAGTGAAGAAGCAGGAGCGGAGCCCCAGCATTTT	CASSEEAGAEPQHF
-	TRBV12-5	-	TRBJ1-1	TGTGCTAGTGGTTTGGTTTCTTACACTGAAGCTTTCTTT	CASGLVSYTEAFF
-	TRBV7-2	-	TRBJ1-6	TGTGCCAGCAGCTTATCGGGGGGGTCGGGGAATTCACCCCTCCACTTT	CASSLSGGSGNSPLHF
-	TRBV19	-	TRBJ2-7	TGTGCCAGTAGTATGGACGGGAGCTCCTACGAGCAGTACTTC	CASSMDGSSYEQYF